This T cell receptor beta chain was captured in a study of blood T cell repertoires in COVID-19. Trimming at V came to 6 bases and at J to 3 bases, leaving 9 bases not matched to a gene. The length of the CDR3 is 17 residues. Germline loops: CDR1 SGHAT, CDR2 FQNNGV. The method was immunoSEQ multiplex PCR; TCRdb's version includes in-frame clones alone and lacks a portion of them. The sample consists of approximately 150,000 clones, more than 65% of them appearing once. The sequencing input was peripheral blood. The chain carries TRBV11-2 and TRBJ2-2, with TRBD2 identical over 11 bases. The receptor was isolated from a woman aged 55 to 70 with COVID-19, enrolled during active disease. CDR3 DNA: TGTGCCAGCAGTTTCATGACTAGCGGGGTCGACACCGGGGAGCTGTTTTTT. Residues: CASSFMTSGVDTGELFF.